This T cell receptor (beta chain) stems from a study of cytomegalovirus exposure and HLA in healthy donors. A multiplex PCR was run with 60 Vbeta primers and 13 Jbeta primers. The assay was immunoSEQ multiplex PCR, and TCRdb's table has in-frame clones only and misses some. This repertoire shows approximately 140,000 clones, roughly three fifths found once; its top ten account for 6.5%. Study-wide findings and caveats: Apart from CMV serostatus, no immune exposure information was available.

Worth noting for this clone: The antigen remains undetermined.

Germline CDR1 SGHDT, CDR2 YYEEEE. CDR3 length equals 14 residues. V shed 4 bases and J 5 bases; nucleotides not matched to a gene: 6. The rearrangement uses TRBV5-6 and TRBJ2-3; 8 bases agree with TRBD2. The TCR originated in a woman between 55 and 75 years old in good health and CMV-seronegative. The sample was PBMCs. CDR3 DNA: TGTGCCAGCAGCCGGGTCGGGGGGGGAGATACGCAGTATTTT. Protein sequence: CASSRVGGGDTQYF.